Below, 10 T cell receptor beta chains from the same sample are listed, as sequenced in a study of cytomegalovirus exposure and HLA in healthy donors. It was with 60 Vbeta and 13 Jbeta primers that the PCR ran. Profiled with immunoSEQ multiplex PCR; TCRdb holds only in-frame clones, not every one. The table lists 75,000 to 100,000 clones, approximately 74% of them singletons. Sequencing was performed on PBMCs. The receptors here all came from an older woman in good health and CMV-seropositive.

This clone was observed a single time. The chain uses TRBV2 and TRBJ2-1; the match to TRBD2 covers 13 bases. Germline CDR1 and CDR2: SNHLY and FYNNEI. Germline trimming cut 6 bases from V and 8 bases from J; bases unmatched to any gene: 7. This CDR3 spans 15 amino acids. CDR3 bases: TGTGCCAGCAGACAAGGACTAGCGGGAGTCGATGAGCAGTTCTTC. This codes for CASRQGLAGVDEQFF. Variable domain in full (rest from reference TRBV2 and TRBJ2-1): EPEVTQTPSHQVTQMGQEVILRCVPISNHLYFYWYRQILGQKVEFLVSFYNNEISEKSEIFDDQFSVERPDGSNFTLKIRSTKLEDSAMYFCASRQGLAGVDEQFFGPGTRLTVL.

In its sample, this clone was seen a few times. This sequence joins TRBV10-3 and TRBJ1-4; D not resolved. This CDR3 is built from 13 residues. V lost 5 bases to trimming and J lost 10 bases, with 14 bases between them. Germline CDR1 ENHRY, CDR2 SYGVKD. The CDR3 is CAISTGLEGKLFF. CDR3 bases: TGTGCCATCAGTACCGGCCTTGAGGGAAAACTGTTTTTT.

The V gene is TRBV27, the J gene TRBJ2-5, with D possibly matching TRBD1 (6 bases). CDR1 is MNHEY and CDR2 is SMNVEV in the germline V gene (reference sequence). Between the trimmed V and J ends, which lost 6 bases and 0 bases, there was a span of 11 bases. This CDR3 contains 14 residues. The CDR3 sequence: CASSNRVYQETQYF. The DNA of the CDR3 is TGTGCCAGCAGCAACAGGGTTTACCAAGAGACCCAGTACTTC.

The chain uses TRBV5-6 and TRBJ1-1, with D possibly being TRBD1 (6 bases). Deletions cut 2 bases from V and 6 bases from J, with 17 bases between. The CDR3 covers 15 residues. Germline loops: CDR1 SGHDT, CDR2 YYEEEE. Here the CDR3 DNA reads TGTGCCAGCAGCTTAGGGGGTAGAGCATTTGCTGAAGCTTTCTTT. Translating it yields CASSLGGRAFAEAFF. Full variable domain (missing parts from reference TRBV5-6 and TRBJ1-1): DAGVTQSPTHLIKTRGQQVTLRCSPKSGHDTVSWYQQALGQGPQFIFQYYEEEERQRGNFPDRFSGHQFPNYSSELNVNALLLGDSALYLCASSLGGRAFAEAFFGQGTRLTVV.

The chain recombines TRBV5-4 with TRBJ2-5; 7 bases align to TRBD2. The J call may not be correct, given that the DNA end is closer to TRBJ2-7. Germline CDR1 and CDR2: SGHNT and YYREEE (reference sequence). This CDR3 region has 15 residues. CDR3 sequence (DNA): TGTGCCAGCAGTCCGCGACCGGGGGGAGTTTACGAGCAGTACTTC. This codes for CASSPRPGGVYEQYF.

This rearrangement joins TRBV11-2 to TRBJ2-1; 9 bases map to TRBD1. The germline gives CDR1 SGHAT, CDR2 FQNNGV. V lost 3 bases, J lost 6 bases, and 6 bases stayed unmatched. The CDR3 loop spans 15 amino acids. The CDR3 DNA reads TGTGCCAGCAGCTTCTTCGGACAGGGGTCCAATGAGCAGTTCTTC. Its protein product is CASSFFGQGSNEQFF.

The chain carries TRBV4-2 and TRBJ2-7; 9 bases match TRBD1. This CDR3 spans 14 amino acids. V dropped 5 bases and J dropped 9; count of bases not matched to a gene: 11. Germline values: CDR1 LGHNA, CDR2 YNFKEQ. In nucleotides, the CDR3 is TGTGCCAGCAGCTCGGAAGACCTGGACAGGGGGCAGTACTTC. Residues: CASSSEDLDRGQYF.

The V call is TRBV10-3, the J call TRBJ1-2; 10 positions agree with TRBD1. With 2 bases clipped from V and 6 bases from J, the junction kept 9 bases outside the gene matches. Germline values: CDR1 ENHRY, CDR2 SYGVKD. There are 16 residues in the CDR3. The CDR3 here is CAISEPRLGQGDGYTF. CDR3 coding DNA: TGTGCCATCAGTGAGCCAAGACTCGGACAGGGGGATGGCTACACCTTC.

This sequence joins TRBV25-1 and TRBJ2-7; possible D gene TRBD1, 6 bases. The germline gives CDR1 MGHDK, CDR2 SYGVNS. The CDR3 runs 13 residues. Between the trimmed V and J ends, which lost 6 bases and 7 bases, there was a span of 16 bases. The CDR3 DNA sequence: TGTGCCAGCAGCGCCGGGCAGGGGCGGGAGCAGTACTTC. Translating gives CASSAGQGREQYF.

In the case of this clone: Other DNA sequences in the sample encode the same CDR3. The CDR3 bases are TGTGCCAGCAGCCCGGGGGAGACCCAGTACTTC. Its translation: CASSPGETQYF. This sequence joins TRBV9 and TRBJ2-5; a weak D match, TRBD2 (5 bases). This CDR3 spans 11 amino acids. Trimming stripped 4 bases from V and 5 bases from J, with 6 bases between. Germline V gives CDR1 SGDLS, CDR2 YYNGEE.